These T cell receptor beta chains were read from a single sample in a study of patients and donors after allogeneic stem cell transplantation. Each CDR3 protein gets one entry after TCRdb re-called the RT-PCR reads with MiXCR. The sample has approximately 170,000 distinct CDR3 sequences; 24% are singletons. Sequenced input: blood, either unsorted or a sorted T cell fraction (not recorded which). The receptor source for this set is a human donor who was either an allogeneic HSCT recipient or a stem cell or donor lymphocyte infusion donor (not recorded which). It is not recorded whose cells these are; they may come from a transplant donor. CDR3s include the opening cysteine and the closing phenylalanine or tryptophan. A D gene is named only where the DNA matches it firmly. The size of a clone is reported for some rows only, either as once, few or many, or as a class for expanded clones.

J | V | D | size | CDR3 | DNA
TRBJ2-5 | TRBV7-9 | TRBD1 | few | CASSSRTGTETQYF | TGTGCCAGCAGTTCCAGGACAGGGACAGAGACCCAGTACTTC
TRBJ1-2 | TRBV14 | . | few | CASSQDRADGYTF | TGTGCCAGCAGCCAAGACAGGGCGGATGGCTACACCTTC
TRBJ2-3 | TRBV20-1 | TRBD2 | . | CSATGTSGGPDTQYF | TGCAGTGCTACAGGGACTAGCGGGGGTCCAGATACGCAGTATTTT
TRBJ2-5 | TRBV3-1 | . | . | CASSQDFMETQYF | TGTGCCAGCAGCCAAGATTTTATGGAGACCCAGTACTTC
TRBJ2-1 | TRBV12-3/TRBV12-4 | . | few | CASSPGPWGDNEQFF | TGTGCCAGCAGTCCAGGACCGTGGGGGGACAATGAGCAGTTCTTC
TRBJ2-5 | TRBV7-9 | . | few | CASSPGTLRRETQYF | TGTGCCAGCAGTCCGGGGACACTCCGACGGGAGACCCAGTACTTC
TRBJ2-4 | TRBV20-1 | TRBD1 | few | CSARKTGVKNIQYF | TGCAGTGCTAGAAAAACAGGGGTCAAAAACATTCAGTACTTC
TRBJ2-3 | TRBV7-9 | TRBD1 | once | CASSRSGGGLADTQYF | TGTGCCAGCAGCCGTTCAGGGGGCGGATTAGCAGATACGCAGTATTTT
TRBJ1-6 | TRBV20-1 | . | . | CSASPGSSYNSPLHF | TGCAGTGCTTCGCCAGGAAGCTCCTATAATTCACCCCTCCACTTT
TRBJ2-7 | TRBV20-1 | . | . | CSVTDGRGEQYF | TGCAGTGTTACTGATGGGCGTGGGGAGCAGTACTTC
TRBJ1-1 | TRBV10-3 | . | many | CAISGTDTEAFF | TGTGCCATCAGTGGGACGGACACTGAAGCTTTCTTT
TRBJ1-2 | TRBV24-1 | . | many | CATSDLRGYTF | TGTGCCACCAGTGATTTGCGTGGCTACACCTTC
TRBJ2-3 | TRBV5-1 | . | . | CASSLEQGGSTDTQYF | TGCGCCAGCAGCCTCGAACAGGGAGGAAGTACAGATACGCAGTATTTT
TRBJ1-2 | TRBV6-5 | TRBD1 | many | CASSTSGGGYGYTF | TGTGCCAGCAGTACGTCAGGGGGAGGGTATGGCTACACCTTC
TRBJ2-2 | TRBV20-1 | . | few | CSVSELNTGELFF | TGCAGTGTGTCGGAACTGAACACCGGGGAGCTGTTTTTT
TRBJ1-1 | TRBV6-2/TRBV6-3 | . | few | CASSYEGTDTEAFF | TGTGCCAGCAGTTACGAGGGAACGGACACTGAAGCTTTCTTT
TRBJ2-6 | TRBV5-1 | . | . | CASSSDREGVLTF | TGCGCCAGCAGCTCCGACAGGGAGGGCGTCCTGACTTTC
TRBJ2-7 | TRBV7-9 | TRBD1 | few | CASISDRVSYEQYF | TGTGCCAGCATATCGGACAGGGTTTCCTACGAGCAGTACTTC
TRBJ2-7 | TRBV10-3 | . | few | CAISESVASTEQYF | TGTGCCATCAGTGAGTCTGTAGCCTCAACCGAGCAGTACTTC
TRBJ2-2 | TRBV4-2 | . | . | CASSQEDTGELFF | TGTGCCAGCAGCCAAGAGGACACCGGGGAGCTGTTTTTT
TRBJ2-7 | TRBV20-1 | TRBD2 | few | CSAAGLARTYEQYF | TGCAGTGCTGCCGGACTAGCCAGGACCTACGAGCAGTACTTC
TRBJ2-2 | TRBV5-1 | . | . | CASSLAPRMNTGELFF | TGCGCCAGCAGCTTGGCTCCCCGAATGAACACCGGGGAGCTGTTTTTT
TRBJ2-1 | TRBV5-1 | . | few | CASSLAGGSSYNEQFF | TGCGCCAGCAGCTTGGCCGGGGGTAGCTCCTACAATGAGCAGTTCTTC
TRBJ1-2 | TRBV29-1 | TRBD1 | few | CSVGDGQVYGYTF | TGCAGCGTTGGCGACGGACAGGTCTATGGCTACACCTTC
TRBJ2-2 | TRBV7-9 | TRBD1 | . | CASQRGGYTGELFF | TGTGCCAGCCAGAGAGGGGGCTACACCGGGGAGCTGTTTTTT
TRBJ2-7 | TRBV20-1 | TRBD1 | . | CSAPNDRGSYEQYF | TGCAGTGCACCGAACGACAGGGGCTCCTACGAGCAGTACTTC
TRBJ2-7 | TRBV12-3/TRBV12-4 | . | . | CASSLLEHSYEQYF | TGTGCCAGCAGTTTATTAGAGCACTCCTACGAGCAGTACTTC
TRBJ1-1 | TRBV20-1 | . | few | CSARDPGTNTEAFF | TGCAGTGCTAGAGATCCGGGGACGAACACTGAAGCTTTCTTT
TRBJ1-5 | TRBV12-3/TRBV12-4 | . | many | CASSLLGIGPQHF | TGTGCCAGCAGTTTACTCGGAATTGGGCCCCAGCATTTT
TRBJ1-1 | TRBV5-1 | . | many | CASSKYRLLDTEAFF | TGCGCCAGCAGCAAATACAGGTTGCTGGACACTGAAGCTTTCTTT
TRBJ2-7 | TRBV29-1 | . | few | CSVKGPANFYEQYF | TGCAGCGTTAAGGGTCCTGCAAACTTCTACGAGCAGTACTTC
TRBJ2-7 | TRBV5-1 | . | . | CVSSLGEIGVYEQYF | TGCGTCAGCAGCTTGGGGGAGATAGGAGTCTACGAGCAGTACTTC
TRBJ1-1 | TRBV6-6 | . | . | CASSQRTISEAFF | TGTGCCAGCAGCCAGCGAACCATTTCTGAAGCTTTCTTT
TRBJ2-3 | TRBV20-1 | . | few | CSARPLTTNTQYF | TGCAGTGCTCGACCCTTGACAACTAATACGCAGTATTTT
TRBJ2-2 | TRBV2 | . | . | CASKGDYTGELFF | TGTGCCAGCAAAGGGGACTACACCGGGGAGCTGTTTTTT
TRBJ1-5 | TRBV7-4 | . | few | CASSLSSPNQPQHF | TGTGCCAGCAGCTTATCGTCCCCCAATCAGCCCCAGCATTTT
TRBJ2-3 | TRBV9 | TRBD2 | few | CASSVLAGAYTDTQYF | TGTGCCAGCAGCGTACTAGCGGGGGCCTACACAGATACGCAGTATTTT
TRBJ1-1 | TRBV5-1 | . | many | CASSWAAMNTEAFF | TGCGCCAGCAGCTGGGCGGCCATGAACACTGAAGCTTTCTTT
TRBJ1-1 | TRBV29-1 | . | many | CSIGAPERNTEAFF | TGCAGCATTGGGGCCCCCGAGCGGAACACTGAAGCTTTCTTT
TRBJ1-4 | TRBV7-6 | . | many | CASSLNSWRNRATNEKLFF | TGTGCCAGCAGCTTAAACTCGTGGCGGAACCGAGCAACTAATGAAAAACTGTTTTTT
TRBJ2-3 | TRBV7-6 | . | . | CASSFVLGDTQYF | TGTGCCAGCAGCTTTGTCCTGGGGGATACGCAGTATTTT
TRBJ1-1 | TRBV4-3 | . | . | CASSQDFGSWTEAFF | TGCGCCAGCAGCCAAGATTTCGGTAGCTGGACTGAAGCTTTCTTT
TRBJ2-1 | TRBV7-9 | . | . | CASRAGRVRYNEQFF | TGTGCCAGCAGGGCAGGGCGGGTACGCTACAATGAGCAGTTCTTC